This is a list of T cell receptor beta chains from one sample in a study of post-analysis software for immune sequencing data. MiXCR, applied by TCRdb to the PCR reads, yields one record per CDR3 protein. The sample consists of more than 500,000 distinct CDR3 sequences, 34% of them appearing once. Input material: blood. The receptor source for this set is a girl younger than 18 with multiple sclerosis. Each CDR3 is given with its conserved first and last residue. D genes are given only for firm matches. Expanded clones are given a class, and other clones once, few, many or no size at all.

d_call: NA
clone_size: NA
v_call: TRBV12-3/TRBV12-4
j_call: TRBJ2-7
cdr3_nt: TGTGCCAGCTGCAGCGGACTGATGTCCTACGAGCAGTACTTC
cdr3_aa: CASCSGLMSYEQYF

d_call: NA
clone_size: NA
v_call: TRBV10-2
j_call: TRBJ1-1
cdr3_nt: TGCGCCAGCACCCTTCAGGCGGACACTGAAGCTTTCTTT
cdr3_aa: CASTLQADTEAFF

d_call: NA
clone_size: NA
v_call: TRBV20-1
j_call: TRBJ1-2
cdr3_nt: TGCAGTGCTCCAACGGGACACCTCGGAGGAAACTATGGCTACACCTTC
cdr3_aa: CSAPTGHLGGNYGYTF

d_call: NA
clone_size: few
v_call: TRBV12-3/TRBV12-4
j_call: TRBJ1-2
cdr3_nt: TGTGCCAGCAGTTTCGATAGGGTGAGAGGCTACACCTTC
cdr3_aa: CASSFDRVRGYTF

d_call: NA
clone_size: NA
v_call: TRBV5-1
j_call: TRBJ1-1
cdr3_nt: TGCGCCAGCAGCACAGCACAGGGAGACACTGAAGCTTTCTTT
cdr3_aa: CASSTAQGDTEAFF

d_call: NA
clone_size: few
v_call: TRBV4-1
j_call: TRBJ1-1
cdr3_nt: TGCGCCAGCAGCCAAGCAGGGAGGACTTTCTTT
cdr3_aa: CASSQAGRTFF

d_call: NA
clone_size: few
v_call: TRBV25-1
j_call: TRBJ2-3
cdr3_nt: TGTGCCACCTCAGAATTGACAGATACGCAGTATTTT
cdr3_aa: CATSELTDTQYF

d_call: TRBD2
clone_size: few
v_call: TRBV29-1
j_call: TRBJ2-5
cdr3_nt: TGCAGCGTTTTTATTAGCGGGGGTAGGGAGACCCAGTACTTC
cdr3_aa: CSVFISGGRETQYF

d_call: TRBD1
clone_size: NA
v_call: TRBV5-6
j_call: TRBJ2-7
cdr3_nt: TGTGCCAGCAGCTGGGGACAGGGAGGAGACGAGCAGTACTTC
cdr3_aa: CASSWGQGGDEQYF

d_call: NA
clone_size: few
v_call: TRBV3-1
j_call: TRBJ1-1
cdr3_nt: TGTGCCAGCAGCTCCCGAGTCGGGGTGACGAACACTGAAGCTTTCTTT
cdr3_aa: CASSSRVGVTNTEAFF

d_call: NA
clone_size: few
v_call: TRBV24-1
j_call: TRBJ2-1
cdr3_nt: TGTGCCACCAGTGATTTGTTCGGTGAGCAGTTCTTC
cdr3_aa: CATSDLFGEQFF